This T cell receptor beta chain was identified in a study of monozygotic twins with inflammatory bowel disease. General study points: Heterogeneous immunosuppressive treatment regimens may have introduced variability into patient repertoires.

The TCR libraries each used total RNA (approximately 3,300 ng per library). TCRdb derives one entry per CDR3 protein from the 5' RACE reads, leaving out DNA. Its listing shows 420,000 or so distinct CDR3 sequences. The CDR3 loop spans 15 amino acids. Germline V gene data show CDR1 as DFQATT and CDR2 as SNEGSKA (reference sequence). On this clonotype: Its specificity is not known.

The rearrangement joins TRBV20-1 to TRBJ2-3; lacking DNA, the TRBD2 call made by TCRdb goes unchecked. The receptor's source is a human donor with ulcerative colitis or Crohn's disease, or a healthy co-twin of an affected twin (not recorded which). Sample: blood. This chain's CDR3 is CSASRSGGRTDTQYF.